This T cell receptor beta chain originates from a study of blood T cell repertoires in COVID-19. Study details: Sample material is recorded as cDNA or gDNA derived from T cells, B-cell-depleted T cells, or PBMCs.

Original processing notes: Nucleated cell number was recorded as an estimate derived from reference gene primer amplification. Profiled with immunoSEQ multiplex PCR; TCRdb holds only in-frame clones, not every one. The V and J calls and clone size come from that table; D and trimming were worked out from the DNA. In the table there are 280,000 or so clones, around 86% of which are singletons. Germline CDR1 SSHAT, CDR2 FNYEAQ (reference sequence). This CDR3 region has 15 residues. About this clone itself: The junction and the germline gene differ at one end; a read error may be behind it.

The clonotype was recovered from a human donor in a cohort sampled during active COVID-19. This rearrangement joins TRBV7-7 to TRBJ1-2; D perhaps matches TRBD1 (5 bases). The sequenced sample consisted of peripheral blood. CDR3 coding DNA: TGTGCTAGCAGCTACCCGGACAAGTTCCCCCGTAGCTACACCTTC. Its protein is CASSYPDKFPRSYTF.